This T cell receptor (beta chain) was sequenced in a study of human T cells and chemical hapten exposure (dated by TCRdb to the early 2020s). Notes on the research overall: For sensitization, 2% DPC in acetone was applied to a roughly 2 cm by roughly 2 cm area of upper inner arm skin. Throughout the study period of approximately 23 weeks, patients also received therapeutic DPC doses to the scalp every week. Patch tests used Finn chambers with 0.01% DPC on the upper back, scored after 6 days by International Contact Dermatitis Research Group standards. Alopecia areata with under or over 50% scalp involvement, alopecia totalis and alopecia universalis were represented in the patient cohort, which was mostly female. Libraries were pooled for sequencing, and per-sample TCR yields varied mainly because of small differences in library volumes within the pool. In alopecia patients, the study followed how the peripheral blood TCR repertoire changed in vivo over primary and secondary sensitization to diphenylcyclopropenone (DPC), a hapten. Blood was sampled from patients pre-sensitization (week 0) and at 2, 6 and about 24 weeks after DPC sensitization. Twenty-nine alopecia patients provided blood for TCR sequencing at one to four time points (pre-sensitization, 2, 6 and 24 weeks). What the authors observed across the whole study: All patients had alopecia, a presumed autoimmune disease, so their immune response might differ from that of healthy individuals. Significantly more large CDR3 similarity clusters were formed by expanded TCRs than by pre-sensitization or healthy control sets, consistent with antigen-driven responses. DPC sensitization did not change the number of TCRs with a frequency above 1 in 1000, and there was no evidence of changes in global repertoire structure. Repeated subsampling changed both the strength of the expansion versus patch-test correlation and the threshold at which that correlation became significant. Patch test score correlated positively with the number of PT1 expanded TCRs, reaching significance at thresholds 8, 16 and 32 but not at 4.

This clonotype appeared many times. The antigen it recognizes is unknown. Base qualities were left out, and no much larger clone turns up one base away. Taken with the paper, the label for time point translates to: patch test 1, 2 weeks after DPC sensitization. Taken with the paper, the label for treatment or condition translates to: therapeutic diphenylcyclopropenone sensitization with weekly scalp DPC. At every patch-test visit, the blood draw took place before the patch test was put on. Patients were eligible if aged 18 to 70, diagnosed with alopecia and judged suitable for DPC therapy, and pregnant patients were excluded. Total RNA was isolated from unfractionated whole blood collected in Tempus Blood RNA tubes. Receptor amplification or capture employed RACE. The sample was run on a NextSeq 500. During library preparation, unique molecular identifiers were attached to individual cDNA molecules so that TCRs could be counted in a quantitative, reproducible way. From each blood RNA sample, both TCR alpha and TCR beta chains were sequenced. The original methods were these. The median number of TCRs per sample was roughly 94,000, ranging from 23,224 to 690,600. V, J and CDR3 annotation of the TCR reads was performed with the Decombinator software suite. For PS versus PT1 abundance plots, all samples were subsampled to the same number of TCRs (28,000). TCRs were defined as expanded if absent before sensitization and observed at least eight times at the 2-week time point. TCRdb applied fastp at Q25 and MiXCR to the public reads, then kept only in-frame beta chains. CDR3 protein duplicates are merged, each entry listing the most common genes and DNA. The V and J calls reflect TCRdb's pipeline rather than the authors' work. This sample has tens of thousands of distinct CDR3 sequences in its table, and over 8.5% of those were observed once. Clones ranked in the top ten supply 4% to 5% of the sample.

V gives up 6 bases and J gives up 3 bases, and the segment between their germline ends measures 15 bases. Including the terminal cysteine and phenylalanine, the CDR3 comprises 15 residues. The entry retains the CDR3 DNA only, 45 bases that are in frame from base 1. The germline V gene gives CDR1 as SNHLY and CDR2 as FYNNEI. This clonotype originated in a woman in her forties or fifties with alopecia areata. Some clones in this sample may be carry-over from other donors' samples. The chain is made from TRBV2 and TRBJ1-5; TRBD1 might be the D gene, on 6 matching bases. The sequenced sample was whole blood, obtained in connection with sensitization to the hapten diphenylcyclopropenone (DPC). The DNA sequence follows: TGTGCCAGCAGGGGCCGGGACAAGGACAATCAGCCCCAGCATTTT. It encodes CASRGRDKDNQPQHF.